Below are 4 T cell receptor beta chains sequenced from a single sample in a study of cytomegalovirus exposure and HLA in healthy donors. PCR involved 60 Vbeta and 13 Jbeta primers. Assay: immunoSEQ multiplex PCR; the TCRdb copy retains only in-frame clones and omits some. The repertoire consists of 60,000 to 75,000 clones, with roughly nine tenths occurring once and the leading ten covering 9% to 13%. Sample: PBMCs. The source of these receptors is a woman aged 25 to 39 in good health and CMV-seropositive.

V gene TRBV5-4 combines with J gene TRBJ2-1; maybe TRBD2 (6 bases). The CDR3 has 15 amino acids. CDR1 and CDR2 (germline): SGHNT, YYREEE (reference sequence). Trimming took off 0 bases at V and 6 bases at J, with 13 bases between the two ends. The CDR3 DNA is TGTGCCAGCAGCTTGGACCCGGGAGTGGGCAATGAGCAGTTCTTC. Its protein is CASSLDPGVGNEQFF.

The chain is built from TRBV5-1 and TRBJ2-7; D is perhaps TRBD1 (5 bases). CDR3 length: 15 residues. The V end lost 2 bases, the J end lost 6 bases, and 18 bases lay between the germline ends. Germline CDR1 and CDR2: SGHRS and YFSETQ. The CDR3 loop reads CASSLFASGIPEQYF. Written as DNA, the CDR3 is TGCGCCAGCAGCTTATTCGCGTCAGGGATCCCCGAGCAGTACTTC.

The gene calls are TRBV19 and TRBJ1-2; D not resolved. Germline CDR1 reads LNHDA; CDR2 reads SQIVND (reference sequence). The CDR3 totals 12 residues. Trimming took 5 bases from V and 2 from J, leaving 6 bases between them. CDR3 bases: TGTGCCAGTAGTGTCGGGAACTATGGCTACACCTTC. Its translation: CASSVGNYGYTF. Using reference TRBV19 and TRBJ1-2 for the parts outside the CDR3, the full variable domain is DGGITQSPKYLFRKEGQNVTLSCEQNLNHDAMYWYRQDPGQGLRLIYYSQIVNDFQKGDIAEGYSVSREKKESFPLTVTSAQKNPTAFYLCASSVGNYGYTFGSGTRLTVV.

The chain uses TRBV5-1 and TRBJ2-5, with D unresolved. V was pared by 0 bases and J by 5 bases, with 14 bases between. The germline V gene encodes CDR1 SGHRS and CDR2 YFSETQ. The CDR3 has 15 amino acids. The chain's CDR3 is CASSLGHQVAETQYF. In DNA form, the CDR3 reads TGCGCCAGCAGCTTGGGACATCAAGTGGCGGAGACCCAGTACTTC.